This TCR beta chain stems from a study of Graves' ophthalmopathy and Graves' hyperthyroidism. The authors amplified TCR beta CDR3 regions from RNA transcripts. Following a first-round RT-PCR that used HTBI primers, a second-round multiplex PCR was carried out. Each CDR3 protein gets one entry after TCRdb re-called the multiplex PCR reads with MiXCR. Of almost 750,000 distinct CDR3 sequences listed, around 40% were seen once; the top ten hold 44%. The CDR3 has 13 residues. Germline-derived CDR1 and CDR2 are SNHLY and FYNNEI. V shed 6 bases, J shed 8 bases, and the junction held 9 bases outside the gene matches.

The source of this sequence is an adult man with Graves' ophthalmopathy. This chain connects TRBV2 to TRBJ1-2; the match to TRBD1 covers 7 bases. Sequenced: peripheral blood. The CDR3 DNA sequence: TGTGCCAGCAGGCGAACAGGGGTGGAAGGCTACACCTTC. This encodes CASRRTGVEGYTF.